This T cell receptor (beta chain) was recorded in a study of blood T cell repertoires in COVID-19. Study in general: PBMCs, B-cell-depleted T cells, or T cells provided the cDNA or gDNA that made up the material.

Participants' own reports of clinical history determined their cohort assignment. Symptom resolution, clearance, or two negative PCRs marked donors in Cohort 3 as recovered. Authors' data handling: Researchers report that nucleated cell counts were estimated from reference gene primer amplification. The assay was immunoSEQ multiplex PCR, and TCRdb's table has in-frame clones only and misses some. Clonal size and the V and J genes are those of that table, whereas D and trimming came from the DNA. The table shows about 380,000 clones, with approximately 90% occurring only once. CDR3 length: 18 amino acids. In germline, CDR1 is SGHVS, CDR2 FQNEAQ. The ends were cut back, 5 bases at V and 0 bases at J, with 20 bases in the middle.

The V and J genes are TRBV7-8 and TRBJ1-3; TRBD1 is a possible D gene (6 bases). The source of this sequence is a woman aged 18 to 35 who had recovered from COVID-19. Sequencing input: PBMCs or T cells enriched from blood (not recorded which). The CDR3 region has the DNA TGTGCCAGCAGCCAATGGGAGAGGGGGACCCCCTCTGGAAACACCATATATTTT. Amino acid sequence: CASSQWERGTPSGNTIYF.